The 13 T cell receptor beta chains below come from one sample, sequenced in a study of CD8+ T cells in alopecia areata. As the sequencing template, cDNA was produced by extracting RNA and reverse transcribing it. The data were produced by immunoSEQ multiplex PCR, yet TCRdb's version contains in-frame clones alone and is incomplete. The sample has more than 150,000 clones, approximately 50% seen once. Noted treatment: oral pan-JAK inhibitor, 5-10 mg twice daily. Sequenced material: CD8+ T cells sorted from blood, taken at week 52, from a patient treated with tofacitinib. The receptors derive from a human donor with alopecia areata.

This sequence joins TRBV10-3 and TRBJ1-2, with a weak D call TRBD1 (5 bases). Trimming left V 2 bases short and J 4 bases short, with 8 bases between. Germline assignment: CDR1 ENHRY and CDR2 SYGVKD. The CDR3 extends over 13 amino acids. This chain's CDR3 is CAISERQGYGYTF. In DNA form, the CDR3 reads TGTGCCATCAGTGAGCGGCAGGGCTATGGCTACACCTTC.

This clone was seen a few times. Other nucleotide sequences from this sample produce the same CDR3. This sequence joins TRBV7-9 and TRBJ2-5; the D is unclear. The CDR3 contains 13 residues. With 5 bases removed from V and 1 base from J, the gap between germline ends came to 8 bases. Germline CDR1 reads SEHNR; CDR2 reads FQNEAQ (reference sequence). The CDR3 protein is CASSPLRQETQYF. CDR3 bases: TGTGCCAGCAGCCCCTTGCGCCAAGAGACCCAGTACTTC.

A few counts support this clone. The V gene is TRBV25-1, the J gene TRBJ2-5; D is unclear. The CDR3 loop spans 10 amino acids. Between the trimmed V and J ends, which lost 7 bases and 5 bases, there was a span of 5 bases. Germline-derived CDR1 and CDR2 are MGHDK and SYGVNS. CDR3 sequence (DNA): TGTGCCAGCAAAGGGGAGACCCAGTACTTC. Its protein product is CASKGETQYF.

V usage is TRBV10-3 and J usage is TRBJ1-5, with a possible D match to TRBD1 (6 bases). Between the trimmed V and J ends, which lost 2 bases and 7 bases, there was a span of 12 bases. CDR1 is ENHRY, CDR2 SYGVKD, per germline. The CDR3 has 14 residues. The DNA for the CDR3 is TGTGCCATCAGTGAGGAACAGGGTGGGCAGCCCCAGCATTTT. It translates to CAISEEQGGQPQHF.

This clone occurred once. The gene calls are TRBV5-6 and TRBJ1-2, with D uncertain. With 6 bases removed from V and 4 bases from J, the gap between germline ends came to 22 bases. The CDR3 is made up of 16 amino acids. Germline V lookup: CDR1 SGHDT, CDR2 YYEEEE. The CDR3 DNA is TGTGCCAGCATCATAGGAAGGGAGGCCCTACGCTATGGCTACACCTTC. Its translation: CASIIGREALRYGYTF.

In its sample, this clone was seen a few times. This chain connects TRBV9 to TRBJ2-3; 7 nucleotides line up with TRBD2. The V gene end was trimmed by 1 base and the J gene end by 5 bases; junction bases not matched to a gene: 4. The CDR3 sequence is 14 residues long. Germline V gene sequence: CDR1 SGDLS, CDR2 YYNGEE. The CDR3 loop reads CASSVPGEGDTQYF. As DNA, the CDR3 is TGTGCCAGCAGCGTACCGGGGGAGGGAGATACGCAGTATTTT.

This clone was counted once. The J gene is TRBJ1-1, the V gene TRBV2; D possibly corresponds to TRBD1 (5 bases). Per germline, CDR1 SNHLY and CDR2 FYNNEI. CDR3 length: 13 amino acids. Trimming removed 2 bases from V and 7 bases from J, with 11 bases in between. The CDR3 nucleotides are TGTGCCAGCAGTGAATCGGAGGGGATTGAAGCTTTCTTT. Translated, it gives CASSESEGIEAFF.

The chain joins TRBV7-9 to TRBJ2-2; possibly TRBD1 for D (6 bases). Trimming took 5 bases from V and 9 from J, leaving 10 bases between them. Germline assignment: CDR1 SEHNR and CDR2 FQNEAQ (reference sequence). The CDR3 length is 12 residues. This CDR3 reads CASSTGMRELFF. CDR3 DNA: TGTGCCAGCAGCACAGGGATGCGGGAGCTGTTTTTT. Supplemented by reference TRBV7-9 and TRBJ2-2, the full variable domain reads DTGVSQNPRHKITKRGQNVTFRCDPISEHNRLYWYRQTLGQGPEFLTYFQNEAQLEKSRLLSDRFSAERPKGSFSTLEIQRTEQGDSAMYLCASSTGMRELFFGEGSRLTVL.

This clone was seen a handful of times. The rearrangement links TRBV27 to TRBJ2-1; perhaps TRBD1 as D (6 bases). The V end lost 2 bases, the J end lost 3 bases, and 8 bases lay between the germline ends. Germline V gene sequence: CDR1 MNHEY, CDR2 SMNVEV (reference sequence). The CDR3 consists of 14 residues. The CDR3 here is CASSLRTDYNEQFF. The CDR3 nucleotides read TGTGCCAGCAGTTTAAGGACAGACTACAATGAGCAGTTCTTC.

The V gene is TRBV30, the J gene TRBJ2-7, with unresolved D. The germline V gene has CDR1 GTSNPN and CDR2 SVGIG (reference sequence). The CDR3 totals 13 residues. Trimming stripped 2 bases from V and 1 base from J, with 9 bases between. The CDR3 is CAWSHHGSYEQYF. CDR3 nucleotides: TGTGCCTGGAGTCATCACGGATCCTACGAGCAGTACTTC.

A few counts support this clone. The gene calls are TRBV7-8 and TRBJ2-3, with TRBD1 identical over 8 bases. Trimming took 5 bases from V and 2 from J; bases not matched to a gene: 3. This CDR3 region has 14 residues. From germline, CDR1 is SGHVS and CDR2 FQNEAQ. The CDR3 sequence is CASSPTGVTDTQYF. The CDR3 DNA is TGTGCCAGCAGCCCGACAGGGGTCACAGATACGCAGTATTTT.

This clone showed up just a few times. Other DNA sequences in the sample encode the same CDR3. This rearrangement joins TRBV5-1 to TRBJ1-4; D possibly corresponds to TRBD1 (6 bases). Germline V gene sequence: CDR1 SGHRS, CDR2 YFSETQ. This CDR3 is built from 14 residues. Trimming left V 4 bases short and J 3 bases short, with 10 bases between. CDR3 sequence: CASSLQGANEKLFF. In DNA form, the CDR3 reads TGCGCCAGCAGCCTACAGGGAGCTAATGAAAAACTGTTTTTT.

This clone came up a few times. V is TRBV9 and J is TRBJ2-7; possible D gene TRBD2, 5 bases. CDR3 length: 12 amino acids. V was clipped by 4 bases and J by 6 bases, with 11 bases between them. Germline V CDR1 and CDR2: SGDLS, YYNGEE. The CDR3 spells CASSPGDSEQYF. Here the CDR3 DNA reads TGTGCCAGCAGCCCCGGGGATTCCGAGCAGTACTTC. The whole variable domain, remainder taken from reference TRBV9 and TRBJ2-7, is DSGVTQTPKHLITATGQRVTLRCSPRSGDLSVYWYQQSLDQGLQFLIQYYNGEERAKGNILERFSAQQFPDLHSELNLSSLELGDSALYFCASSPGDSEQYFGPGTRLTVT.